These T cell receptor beta chains were read from a single sample in a study of T cell responses to AZD1222 COVID-19 vaccine. Profiled with immunoSEQ multiplex PCR; TCRdb holds only in-frame clones, not every one. The table has under 150,000 clones, about 91% seen once; the top ten hold roughly 3%. The specimen comprised peripheral blood, sampled on day 0 of AZD1222 vaccination. The receptors were sampled from an adult in good health. Each CDR3 is given with its conserved first and last residue. D genes are given only for firm matches. A row's size may be missing; if present it is once, few, many or a size class.

V gene,J gene,clone size,D gene,CDR3 protein,CDR3 DNA
TRBV7-9,TRBJ2-7,-,-,CASSLGLDEQYF,TGTGCCAGCAGCTTGGGGTTGGACGAGCAGTACTTC
TRBV21-1,TRBJ1-6,-,-,CASSKKLQTGSSYNSPLHF,TGTGCCAGCAGCAAAAAACTCCAGACAGGGAGCTCCTATAATTCACCCCTCCACTTT
TRBV11-2,TRBJ2-3,-,TRBD2,CASSLGVTSGVADTQYF,TGTGCCAGCAGCTTAGGGGTAACTAGCGGGGTCGCAGATACGCAGTATTTT
TRBV30,TRBJ2-2,-,-,CATHSSFMNTGELFF,TGTGCCACCCACTCTAGCTTTATGAACACCGGGGAGCTGTTTTTT
TRBV27,TRBJ1-5,-,TRBD1,CASRRTGENQPQHF,TGTGCCAGCAGAAGGACAGGGGAAAATCAGCCCCAGCATTTT
TRBV29-1,TRBJ1-2,-,-,CSVDSGLDGYTF,TGCAGCGTTGATTCAGGATTAGATGGCTACACCTTC
TRBV7-9,TRBJ1-4,once,-,CASSPDQAATNEKLFF,TGTGCCAGCAGCCCAGACCAGGCCGCAACTAATGAAAAACTGTTTTTT
TRBV3-1/TRBV3-2,TRBJ2-5,-,-,CASSHRLTQYF,TGTGCCAGCAGCCACCGGTTGACCCAGTACTTC
TRBV12-3/TRBV12-4,TRBJ2-1,-,-,CASSVGVANEQFF,TGTGCCAGCAGTGTCGGGGTGGCAAACGAGCAGTTCTTC
TRBV5-1,TRBJ2-3,-,TRBD1,CASNFGGTGGAGTDTQYF,TGCGCCAGCAATTTTGGTGGGACAGGGGGCGCCGGCACAGATACGCAGTATTTT
TRBV29-1,TRBJ2-3,-,-,CSVGDYGGVTDTQYF,TGCAGCGTTGGAGATTACGGCGGGGTCACAGATACGCAGTATTTT
TRBV7-3,TRBJ2-2,once,-,CASSLSRERVGTGELFF,TGTGCCAGCAGCTTAAGCCGAGAGAGGGTGGGCACCGGGGAGCTGTTTTTT
TRBV9,TRBJ2-3,-,-,CASSVAGRTDTQYF,TGTGCCAGCAGCGTGGCGGGCCGCACAGATACGCAGTATTTT
TRBV27,TRBJ2-7,-,-,CASSLRGGNTYEQYF,TGTGCCAGCAGTTTGAGGGGAGGAAACACCTACGAGCAGTACTTC
TRBV3-1/TRBV3-2,TRBJ2-1,-,-,CASSQDAPVDSEQFF,TGTGCCAGCAGCCAAGATGCACCCGTCGACAGTGAGCAGTTCTTC
TRBV5-1,TRBJ2-3,-,-,CASSLVRADTQYF,TGCGCCAGCAGCTTGGTACGCGCAGATACGCAGTATTTT
TRBV4-2,TRBJ2-1,-,TRBD2,CASSPRTSGFFNEQFF,TGTGCCAGCAGCCCCAGGACTAGCGGGTTCTTCAATGAGCAGTTCTTC
TRBV7-2,TRBJ1-2,-,TRBD1,CASSLQGTVTNYGYTF,TGTGCCAGCAGCTTACAGGGGACAGTAACGAACTATGGCTACACCTTC
TRBV19,TRBJ1-2,few,-,CASEYTGSYGYTF,TGTGCCAGCGAGTACACGGGTAGCTATGGCTACACCTTC
TRBV18,TRBJ2-7,-,-,CASSPSQGFNHEQYF,TGTGCCAGCTCACCTTCCCAGGGGTTCAACCACGAGCAGTACTTC
TRBV20-1,TRBJ1-1,-,-,CSAYRQEKAFF,TGCAGTGCCTACCGACAGGAGAAAGCTTTCTTT
TRBV5-6,TRBJ1-5,-,-,CASSLRFTGYPNQPQHF,TGTGCCAGCAGCTTGCGTTTTACAGGTTACCCAAATCAGCCCCAGCATTTT
TRBV7-9,TRBJ1-2,once,-,CASSFVGNSYGYTF,TGTGCCAGCAGCTTTGTGGGGAATTCCTATGGCTACACCTTC
TRBV4-3,TRBJ1-6,-,-,CASSQRKRSHVYNSPLHF,TGCGCCAGCAGCCAAAGAAAACGGTCTCATGTGTATAATTCACCCCTCCACTTT
TRBV18,TRBJ2-7,-,-,CASSQSSYEQYF,TGTGCCAGCTCCCAGAGTTCCTACGAGCAGTACTTC
TRBV30,TRBJ1-4,-,-,CAWRHYNEKLFF,TGTGCCTGGAGGCACTATAATGAAAAACTGTTTTTT
TRBV2,TRBJ1-2,-,-,CASSEAHGNYGYTF,TGTGCCAGCAGTGAAGCGCACGGGAACTATGGCTACACCTTC
TRBV19,TRBJ1-2,-,-,CASTTTPQGYTF,TGTGCCAGTACCACGACCCCGCAAGGCTACACCTTC
TRBV6-2/TRBV6-3,TRBJ1-2,-,-,CASNPTVNYGYTF,TGTGCCAGCAACCCGACAGTTAACTATGGCTACACCTTC
TRBV6-2/TRBV6-3,TRBJ2-1,-,-,CASSYRPDHNEQFF,TGTGCCAGCAGTTACCGACCGGACCACAATGAGCAGTTCTTC
TRBV5-1,TRBJ2-1,-,-,CASSLATSTLYNEQFF,TGCGCCAGCAGCTTGGCAACCTCCACTTTATACAATGAGCAGTTCTTC
TRBV3-1/TRBV3-2,TRBJ2-3,-,TRBD2,CASSPAGGGPYRQYF,TGTGCCAGCAGCCCCGCGGGGGGAGGGCCCTATAGGCAGTATTTT
TRBV20-1,TRBJ2-4,-,-,CSARGSDIQYF,TGCAGTGCTAGGGGTTCGGACATTCAGTACTTC
TRBV19,TRBJ1-2,-,-,CASSHNPGNYGYTF,TGTGCCAGTAGTCACAACCCCGGGAACTATGGCTACACCTTC
TRBV14,TRBJ2-7,once,-,CASSQEPASEQYF,TGTGCCAGCAGCCAAGAACCAGCTAGCGAGCAGTACTTC
TRBV6-2/TRBV6-3,TRBJ1-6,-,-,CASSYRINNSPLHF,TGTGCCAGCAGTTACAGGATTAATAATTCACCCCTCCACTTT
TRBV6-4,TRBJ2-1,-,TRBD2,CASSETSGYNEQFF,TGTGCCAGCAGTGAAACTAGCGGATACAATGAGCAGTTCTTC
TRBV7-2,TRBJ1-2,-,-,CASSPGDLPDGYTF,TGTGCCAGCAGCCCTGGGGATCTACCGGATGGCTACACCTTC
TRBV2,TRBJ1-2,-,-,CASRLREAGYTF,TGTGCCAGCAGACTCCGTGAGGCGGGCTACACCTTC
TRBV27,TRBJ2-1,few,TRBD2,CASSPGTGLALSEQFF,TGTGCCAGCAGTCCCGGCACGGGACTAGCGCTTAGTGAGCAGTTCTTC
TRBV4-1,TRBJ1-2,once,TRBD1,CASSQVGDRGGYTF,TGCGCCAGCAGCCAAGTGGGGGACAGGGGGGGCTACACCTTC
TRBV19,TRBJ1-1,-,-,CASSVDRDTEAFF,TGTGCCAGTAGTGTTGACAGAGACACTGAAGCTTTCTTT
TRBV29-1,TRBJ2-5,-,-,CSVVTGPETQYF,TGCAGCGTTGTGACAGGCCCGGAGACCCAGTACTTC
TRBV7-2,TRBJ2-7,once,TRBD2,CASSPGLAGALGEQYF,TGTGCCAGCAGCCCCGGACTAGCGGGGGCCTTAGGGGAGCAGTACTTC
TRBV6-6,TRBJ1-3,once,-,CASSPLIRRHSSGNTIYF,TGTGCCAGCAGTCCACTGATTAGGAGGCACTCCTCTGGAAACACCATATATTTT
TRBV10-3,TRBJ1-1,-,-,CAISLTQRNTEAFF,TGTGCCATCAGCCTTACACAGAGAAACACTGAAGCTTTCTTT
TRBV5-1,TRBJ2-1,-,TRBD2,CASSATGTRAYNEQFF,TGCGCCAGCAGCGCGACCGGGACTAGAGCCTACAATGAGCAGTTCTTC
TRBV7-3,TRBJ2-7,-,-,CASGTRGGEQYF,TGTGCCAGCGGGACCCGTGGGGGGGAGCAGTACTTC
TRBV18,TRBJ1-3,-,TRBD1,CASSPNTGDRDTIYF,TGTGCCAGCTCACCCAACACAGGGGATCGAGACACCATATATTTT
TRBV5-5,TRBJ1-5,-,TRBD1,CASSPGQVEGQPQHF,TGTGCCAGCAGCCCGGGACAGGTGGAAGGTCAGCCCCAGCATTTT